These 28 T cell receptor beta chains originate from one sample sequenced in a study of radiation and T cells in renal cell carcinoma. Repertoires were generated with immunoSEQ multiplex PCR, while TCRdb's copy carries only in-frame clones and drops some. The data show roughly 130,000 clones, 88% seen once. Time point of the sample: blood 2 weeks post-SBRT. As for treatment: 15 Gy SBRT to primary tumor, nephrectomy 4 weeks later. Material: blood, obtained from a patient whose treatment included radiotherapy and nephrectomy. These receptors all stem from a woman aged 65 to 85 with renal cell carcinoma.

In its sample, this clone was seen once. This sequence joins TRBV6-6 and TRBJ1-1, with D tentatively TRBD1 (5 bases). The V gene's germline CDR1 is MNHNY and CDR2 SVGAGI (reference sequence). There are 14 residues in the CDR3. The V end was cut by 5 bases, the J end by 2 bases, with 12 bases between. The CDR3 nucleotides are TGTGCCAGCAGTACCGGGACGGCTAACACTGAAGCTTTCTTT. Translation gives CASSTGTANTEAFF.

The chain carries TRBV25-1 and TRBJ2-1, with 12 bases fitting TRBD2. This CDR3 comprises 18 residues. From germline, CDR1 is MGHDK and CDR2 SYGVNS. With V trimmed by 5 bases and J by 7 bases, 15 bases remained unmatched. Written as DNA, the CDR3 is TGTGCCAGCAGTTTGGTCTCCAAGACTAGCGGGGGCCTTAATGAGCAGTTCTTC. Protein sequence: CASSLVSKTSGGLNEQFF. The full variable domain, with the rest looked up from reference TRBV25-1 and TRBJ2-1, is EADIYQTPRYLVIGTGKKITLECSQTMGHDKMYWYQQDPGMELHLIHYSYGVNSTEKGDLSSESTVSRIRTEHFPLTLESARPSHTSQYLCASSLVSKTSGGLNEQFFGPGTRLTVL.

J is TRBJ2-1 and V is TRBV6-5; D possibly corresponds to TRBD1 (5 bases). The CDR3 is 12 amino acids. Germline CDR1 and CDR2: MNHEY and SVGAGI. Trimming pared 8 bases from V and 13 bases from J, leaving 18 bases between. The CDR3 spells CASGAVKWGQFF. CDR3 in DNA: TGTGCCAGCGGAGCTGTAAAATGGGGCCAGTTCTTC.

This clone came up once. This rearrangement joins TRBV5-1 to TRBJ2-3, with TRBD2 matching 10 bases. The V and J ends lost 1 base and 3 bases, in that order; junction bases with no gene match: 8. CDR1 and CDR2 (germline): SGHRS, YFSETQ. This CDR3 is built from 17 residues. Written as DNA, the CDR3 is TGCGCCAGCAGCTTGATGGCTAGCGGGGGTGGGACAGATACGCAGTATTTT. This sequence encodes CASSLMASGGGTDTQYF.

This chain uses TRBV19 with TRBJ2-7; D possibly uses TRBD1 or TRBD2 (6 bases each). With 4 bases removed from V and 7 bases from J, the gap between germline ends came to 17 bases. Germline V CDR1 and CDR2: LNHDA, SQIVND (reference sequence). This CDR3 is built from 14 residues. The CDR3 sequence: CASSTHPGAGEQYF. The DNA of the CDR3 is TGTGCCAGTAGTACCCACCCGGGGGCGGGAGAGCAGTACTTC.

The chain is built from TRBV7-6 and TRBJ1-1; D is uncertain. This CDR3 comprises 14 residues. Germline CDR1 is SGHVS and CDR2 is FNYEAQ. V dropped 1 base and J dropped 1 base, with 7 bases sitting between them. The CDR3 sequence: CASSLGSGNTEAFF. The CDR3 bases are TGTGCCAGCAGCTTAGGGTCAGGGAACACTGAAGCTTTCTTT.

This clone appeared a few times. The chain couples TRBV5-4 to TRBJ1-2; the D is unclear. The CDR3 loop spans 13 amino acids. V dropped 4 bases and J dropped 4 bases, with 11 bases sitting between them. Germline-derived CDR1 and CDR2 are SGHNT and YYREEE (reference sequence). This CDR3 is CASSPGDGYGYTF. In DNA form, the CDR3 reads TGTGCCAGCAGCCCGGGAGACGGCTATGGCTACACCTTC.

The rearrangement uses TRBV9 and TRBJ1-2; D unclear. Looked up from germline, CDR1 is SGDLS and CDR2 is YYNGEE. The CDR3 spans 14 residues. V was cut by 0 bases and J by 2 bases, with 8 bases left in between. CDR3 sequence reads: CASSVGPPNYGYTF. The CDR3 DNA is TGTGCCAGCAGCGTAGGGCCTCCGAACTATGGCTACACCTTC.

This chain uses TRBV7-2 with TRBJ2-4; D not certain. This CDR3 region has 15 residues. The germline V gene has CDR1 SGHTA and CDR2 FQGNSA. V was pared by 5 bases and J by 0 bases, with 11 bases between. CDR3 coding DNA: TGTGCCAGCAGCCCGCCGAGACTAGCCAAAAACATTCAGTACTTC. It specifies CASSPPRLAKNIQYF.

J is TRBJ1-1 and V is TRBV28; D perhaps matches TRBD1 (5 bases). Germline lookup yields CDR1 MDHEN and CDR2 SYDVKM. This CDR3 has 15 amino acids. V dropped 6 bases and J dropped 1 base, with 15 bases sitting between them. The CDR3 nucleotides are TGTGCCAGCAGCTCACCGGGACGGGCGAACACTGAAGCTTTCTTT. Its protein product is CASSSPGRANTEAFF.

The rearrangement uses TRBV5-4 and TRBJ2-5, with TRBD2 matching 12 bases. CDR1 SGHNT and CDR2 YYREEE come from the germline V gene (reference sequence). The length of the CDR3 is 16 residues. Trimming took 0 bases from V and 5 from J; bases not matched to a gene: 5. This chain's CDR3 is CASSLALAGGFETQYF. CDR3 bases: TGTGCCAGCAGCTTGGCCCTAGCGGGGGGGTTTGAGACCCAGTACTTC.

V usage is TRBV19 and J usage is TRBJ1-2, with D perhaps matching TRBD1 (5 bases). Trimming cost V 5 bases and J 4 bases, with 11 bases left between them. This CDR3 is built from 13 residues. In germline, CDR1 is LNHDA, CDR2 SQIVND (reference sequence). Written as DNA, the CDR3 is TGTGCCAGTAGTCCAGGGTTTGGCTATGGCTACACCTTC. Protein sequence: CASSPGFGYGYTF.

The chain is built from TRBV5-1 and TRBJ1-1, with D perhaps TRBD1 (6 bases). V was shortened by 4 bases and J by 2 bases, with 15 bases between the two germline ends. CDR3 length: 15 residues. CDR1 SGHRS and CDR2 YFSETQ come from the germline V gene. CDR3 amino acids: CASSPNTGRNTEAFF. The CDR3, as DNA: TGCGCCAGCAGCCCGAATACAGGGAGAAACACTGAAGCTTTCTTT.

The genes are TRBV2 and TRBJ2-7; tentative D call: TRBD1 (5 bases). The V end was cut by 4 bases, the J end by 0 bases, with 10 bases between. CDR3 length: 14 residues. CDR1 and CDR2 from the germline V gene are SNHLY and FYNNEI. The CDR3 DNA reads TGTGCCAGCAGTGCAGACAGCTCCTCCTACGAGCAGTACTTC. Residues: CASSADSSSYEQYF.

The rearrangement links TRBV7-2 to TRBJ1-6; no clear D. CDR3 length: 15 residues. V was shortened by 5 bases and J by 9 bases, with 17 bases between the two germline ends. Looked up from germline, CDR1 is SGHTA and CDR2 is FQGNSA. The CDR3 protein is CASSMDGQRTSPLHF. The DNA of the CDR3 is TGTGCCAGCAGCATGGACGGTCAGAGGACTTCACCCCTCCACTTT.

V and J are TRBV6-5 and TRBJ2-7; D perhaps matches TRBD1 (6 bases). The CDR3 runs to 15 residues. V lost 7 bases and J lost 2, with 18 bases in between. From germline, CDR1 is MNHEY and CDR2 SVGAGI. DNA of the CDR3: TGTGCCAGCAAACCCCGGTTGGACAGAGCCTACGAGCAGTACTTC. It encodes CASKPRLDRAYEQYF.

The V and J genes are TRBV30 and TRBJ2-2; 10 nucleotides align to TRBD1. Germline V gives CDR1 GTSNPN, CDR2 SVGIG (reference sequence). The CDR3 is 15 residues long. Trimming removed 3 bases from V and 7 bases from J; junction bases left unmatched: 8. Written as DNA, the CDR3 is TGTGCCTGGAGCCGGGACAGGGGTCACGGCGGGGAGCTGTTTTTT. Its protein product is CAWSRDRGHGGELFF.

This clone has more than one count but fewer than ten. The CDR3 bases are TGTGCCAGCAGTACTCACAGGGGAGACTACGAGCAGTACTTC. This gives the protein CASSTHRGDYEQYF. The genes are TRBV27 and TRBJ2-7; 7 bases fit TRBD1. CDR1 and CDR2 (germline): MNHEY, SMNVEV (reference sequence). The J segment lost 3 bases and the V segment lost 5 bases, leaving 7 bases of the junction unmatched. This CDR3 contains 14 residues.

The chain is built from TRBV7-9 and TRBJ1-1; D is unclear. Trimming left V 7 bases short and J 3 bases short, with 12 bases between. CDR1 SEHNR and CDR2 FQNEAQ come from the germline V gene (reference sequence). The CDR3 has 13 amino acids. The CDR3 DNA sequence: TGTGCCAGCAAAGACGCCGGGGACACTGAAGCTTTCTTT. It encodes CASKDAGDTEAFF.

The chain uses TRBV27 and TRBJ2-2; no reliable D call. The CDR3 is made up of 13 amino acids. Per the germline V gene, CDR1 is MNHEY and CDR2 is SMNVEV (reference sequence). The V gene lost 6 bases and the J gene lost 2 bases, with 7 bases spanning the gap. CDR3 region: CASRGLNTGELFF. The DNA for the CDR3 is TGTGCCAGCAGGGGTCTTAACACCGGGGAGCTGTTTTTT.

This sequence joins TRBV11-2 and TRBJ2-5; 7 bases are shared with TRBD1. Germline CDR1 SGHAT, CDR2 FQNNGV. This CDR3 has 15 amino acids. The V segment lost 1 base and the J segment 1 base; nucleotides outside the gene matches: 3. The CDR3 DNA reads as TGTGCCAGCAGCTTAGGGACAGGTCTCCAAGAGACCCAGTACTTC. Protein product: CASSLGTGLQETQYF.

There are a few counts of this clone. This chain's CDR3 is CASSFKSNSPLHF. Written as DNA, the CDR3 is TGCGCCAGCAGCTTCAAGTCCAATTCACCCCTCCACTTT. The J gene is TRBJ1-6, the V gene TRBV5-1; the D is unclear. Per the germline V gene, CDR1 is SGHRS and CDR2 is YFSETQ. Trimming removed 2 bases at V and 7 bases at J, with 7 bases between. CDR3 length equals 13 residues.

J is TRBJ1-5 and V is TRBV5-1, with D perhaps matching TRBD1 (5 bases). This CDR3 region has 15 residues. Germline loops: CDR1 SGHRS, CDR2 YFSETQ. V lost 5 bases to trimming and J lost 2 bases, with 14 bases between them. The CDR3, as DNA: TGCGCCAGCAGACGGGACCTTAGAGGCAATCAGCCCCAGCATTTT. This encodes CASRRDLRGNQPQHF. Full variable domain (outside the CDR3, taken from reference TRBV5-1 and TRBJ1-5): KAGVTQTPRYLIKTRGQQVTLSCSPISGHRSVSWYQQTPGQGLQFLFEYFSETQRNKGNFPGRFSGRQFSNSRSEMNVSTLELGDSALYLCASRRDLRGNQPQHFGDGTRLSIL.

As for this clone: This same CDR3 is encoded by further DNA sequences in the sample. In DNA form, the CDR3 reads TGTGCCAGCTCACCTGGAGGGCCGTACAATGAGCAGTTCTTC. Translated, it gives CASSPGGPYNEQFF. This sequence joins TRBV18 and TRBJ2-1, with D perhaps matching TRBD2 (6 bases). The CDR3 runs to 14 residues. V was cut by 3 bases and J by 4 bases, with 10 bases left in between. CDR1 KGHSH and CDR2 LQKENI come from the germline V gene.

The chain carries TRBV6-1 and TRBJ1-6; the match to TRBD1 covers 8 bases. Germline V CDR1 and CDR2: MNHNS, SASEGT. This CDR3 comprises 20 residues. J was trimmed by 0 bases and V by 4 bases; bases with no gene match: 14. DNA of the CDR3: TGTGCCAGCAGTGTCCGGAGGACAGGGAAGATGCCCTCCTATAATTCACCCCTCCACTTT. Translating it yields CASSVRRTGKMPSYNSPLHF.

Concerning this clone itself: The sample has other DNA sequences that encode this CDR3 too. V and J are TRBV19 and TRBJ1-2; 8 bases are shared with TRBD1. The V gene end was trimmed by 6 bases and the J gene end by 4 bases; junction bases not matched to a gene: 1. The CDR3 runs 12 residues. CDR1 LNHDA and CDR2 SQIVND come from the germline V gene (reference sequence). The CDR3 DNA is TGTGCCAGTAGCGGACAGGGCTATGGCTACACCTTC. Amino acids: CASSGQGYGYTF.

This clone was counted a few times. The chain combines TRBV6-5 with TRBJ1-2, with unresolved D. The CDR3 runs to 12 residues. V was pared by 6 bases and J by 2 bases, with 7 bases between. Germline V lookup: CDR1 MNHEY, CDR2 SVGAGI. The CDR3 region has the DNA TGTGCCAGCAGCCTATCCAACTATGGCTACACCTTC. Protein: CASSLSNYGYTF.

This chain uses TRBV7-9 with TRBJ1-4, with 10 bases matching TRBD1. Per the germline V gene, CDR1 is SEHNR and CDR2 is FQNEAQ (reference sequence). With V trimmed by 5 bases and J by 0 bases, 6 bases remained unmatched. The CDR3 runs to 17 residues. The CDR3 here is CASSLGQGSATNEKLFF. In nucleotides, the CDR3 is TGTGCCAGCAGCCTGGGACAGGGGTCTGCAACTAATGAAAAACTGTTTTTT.